One sample yielded the 3 T cell receptor beta chains listed below, sequenced in a study of blood T cell repertoires in COVID-19. Repertoires were generated with immunoSEQ multiplex PCR, while TCRdb's copy carries only in-frame clones and drops some. The sample yields under 350,000 clones, about 86% seen once. The material sequenced was PBMCs or T cells enriched from blood (not recorded which). The source is a woman aged 40 to 49 with acute COVID-19.

The rearrangement links TRBV6-5 to TRBJ1-1; 7 nucleotides align to TRBD1. Germline-derived CDR1 and CDR2 are MNHEY and SVGAGI. V was clipped by 5 bases and J by 5 bases; unmatched bases: 2. The CDR3 runs to 12 residues. The CDR3 bases are TGTGCCAGCAGTCCAGGGGGGACTGAAGCTTTCTTT. Encoded protein: CASSPGGTEAFF.

V is TRBV27 and J is TRBJ1-2, with 7 bases that match TRBD1. Germline lookup yields CDR1 MNHEY and CDR2 SMNVEV (reference sequence). This CDR3 has 15 residues. The V gene end was trimmed by 1 base and the J gene end by 5 bases; junction bases not matched to a gene: 7. The CDR3 reads CASSLYEGAGYGYTF. As DNA, the CDR3 is TGTGCCAGCAGTTTATATGAGGGGGCCGGGTATGGCTACACCTTC.

This chain links TRBV5-1 with TRBJ2-7, with 8 bases identical to TRBD2. CDR1 is SGHRS and CDR2 is YFSETQ in the germline V gene. The CDR3 is 15 amino acids. Trimming took 5 bases from V and 1 from J; bases not matched to a gene: 8. The CDR3 loop is CASRSGLAGSYEQYF. CDR3 nucleotides: TGCGCCAGCAGATCAGGACTAGCCGGGTCCTACGAGCAGTACTTC. Full variable domain (remainder filled in from reference TRBV5-1 and TRBJ2-7): KAGVTQTPRYLIKTRGQQVTLSCSPISGHRSVSWYQQTPGQGLQFLFEYFSETQRNKGNFPGRFSGRQFSNSRSEMNVSTLELGDSALYLCASRSGLAGSYEQYFGPGTRLTVT.